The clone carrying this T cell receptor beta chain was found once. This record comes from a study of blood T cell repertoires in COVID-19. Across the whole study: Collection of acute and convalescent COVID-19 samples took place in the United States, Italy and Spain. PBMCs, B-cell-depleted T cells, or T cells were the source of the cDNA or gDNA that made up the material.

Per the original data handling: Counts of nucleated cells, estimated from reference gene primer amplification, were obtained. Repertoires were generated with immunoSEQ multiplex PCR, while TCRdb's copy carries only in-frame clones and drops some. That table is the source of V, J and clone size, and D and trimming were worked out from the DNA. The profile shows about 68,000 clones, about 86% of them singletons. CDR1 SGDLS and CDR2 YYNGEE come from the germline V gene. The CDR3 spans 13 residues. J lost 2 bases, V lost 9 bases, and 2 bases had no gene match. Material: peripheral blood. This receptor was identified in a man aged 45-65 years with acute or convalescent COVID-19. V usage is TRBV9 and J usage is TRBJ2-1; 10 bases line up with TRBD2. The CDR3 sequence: CATSGGAYNEQFF. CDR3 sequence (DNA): TGTGCCACGAGCGGGGGGGCCTACAATGAGCAGTTCTTC.